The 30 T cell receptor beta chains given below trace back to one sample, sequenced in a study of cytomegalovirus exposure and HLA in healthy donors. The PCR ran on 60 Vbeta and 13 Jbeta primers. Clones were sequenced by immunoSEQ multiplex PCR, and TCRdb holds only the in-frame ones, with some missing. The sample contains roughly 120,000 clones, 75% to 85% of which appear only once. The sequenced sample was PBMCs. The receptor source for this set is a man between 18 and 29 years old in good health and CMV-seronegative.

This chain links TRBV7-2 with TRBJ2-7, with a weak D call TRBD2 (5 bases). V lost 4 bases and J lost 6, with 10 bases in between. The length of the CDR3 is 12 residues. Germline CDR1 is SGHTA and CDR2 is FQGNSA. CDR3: CASSSIGSEQYF. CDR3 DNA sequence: TGTGCCAGCAGCTCGATTGGGAGCGAGCAGTACTTC.

Here the CDR3 DNA reads TGCGCCAGCAGCCAAGACGGACAGGGCGGGTACGAGCAGTACTTC. It encodes CASSQDGQGGYEQYF. This chain connects TRBV4-1 to TRBJ2-7, with 8 positions matching TRBD1. The length of the CDR3 is 15 residues. Germline V gene lookup returns CDR1 MGHRA and CDR2 YSYEKL. J lost 4 bases, V lost 0 bases, and 5 bases had no gene match.

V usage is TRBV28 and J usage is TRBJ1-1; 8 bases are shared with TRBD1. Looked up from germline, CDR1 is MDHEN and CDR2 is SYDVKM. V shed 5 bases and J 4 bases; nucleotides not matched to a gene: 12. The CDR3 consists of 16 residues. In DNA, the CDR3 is TGTGCCAGCAGTCCTCCCCGGACAGGGTGGGGCACTGAAGCTTTCTTT. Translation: CASSPPRTGWGTEAFF.

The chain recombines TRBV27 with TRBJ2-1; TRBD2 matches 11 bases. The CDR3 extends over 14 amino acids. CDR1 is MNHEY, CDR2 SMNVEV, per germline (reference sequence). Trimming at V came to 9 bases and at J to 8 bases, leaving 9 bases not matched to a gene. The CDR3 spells CASRLAGTGHEQFF. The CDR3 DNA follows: TGTGCCAGTAGACTAGCGGGAACGGGCCATGAGCAGTTCTTC.

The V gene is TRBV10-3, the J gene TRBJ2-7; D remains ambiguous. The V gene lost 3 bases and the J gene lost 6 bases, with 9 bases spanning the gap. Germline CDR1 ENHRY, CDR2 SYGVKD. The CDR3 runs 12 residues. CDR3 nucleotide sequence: TGTGCCATCAGTGACCCAGAGCGCGAGCAGTACTTC. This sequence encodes CAISDPEREQYF.

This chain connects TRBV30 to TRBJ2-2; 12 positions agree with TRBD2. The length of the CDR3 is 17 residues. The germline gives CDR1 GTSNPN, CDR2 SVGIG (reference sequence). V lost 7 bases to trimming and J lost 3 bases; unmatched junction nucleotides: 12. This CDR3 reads CASTRLAGVLHTGELFF. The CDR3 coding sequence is TGTGCCTCCACACGACTAGCGGGAGTTCTACACACCGGGGAGCTGTTTTTT.

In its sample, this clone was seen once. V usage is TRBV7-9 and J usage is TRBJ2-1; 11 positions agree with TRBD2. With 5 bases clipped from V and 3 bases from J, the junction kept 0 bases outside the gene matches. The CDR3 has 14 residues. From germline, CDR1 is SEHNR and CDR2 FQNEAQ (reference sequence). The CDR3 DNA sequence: TGTGCCAGCAGCACTAGCGGGAGCTACAATGAGCAGTTCTTC. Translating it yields CASSTSGSYNEQFF.

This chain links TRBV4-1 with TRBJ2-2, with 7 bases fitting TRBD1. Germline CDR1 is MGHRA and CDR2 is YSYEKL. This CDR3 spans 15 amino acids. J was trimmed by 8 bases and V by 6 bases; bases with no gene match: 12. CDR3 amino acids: CASRDKGAGKGELFF. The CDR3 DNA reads TGCGCCAGCAGGGACAAGGGGGCAGGAAAGGGGGAGCTGTTTTTT.

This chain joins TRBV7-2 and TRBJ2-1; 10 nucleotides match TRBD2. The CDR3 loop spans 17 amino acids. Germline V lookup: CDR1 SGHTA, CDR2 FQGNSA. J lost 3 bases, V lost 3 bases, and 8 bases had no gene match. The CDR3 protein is CASSFTTGTSVYNEQFF. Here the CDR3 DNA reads TGTGCCAGCAGCTTTACCACCGGGACTAGCGTCTACAATGAGCAGTTCTTC.

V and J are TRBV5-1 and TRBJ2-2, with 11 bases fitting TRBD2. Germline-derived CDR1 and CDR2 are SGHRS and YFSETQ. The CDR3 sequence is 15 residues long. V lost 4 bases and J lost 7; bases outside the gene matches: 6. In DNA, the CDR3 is TGCGCCAGCAGCGGCGGACTAGCGGGTGGCGGGGAGCTGTTTTTT. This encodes CASSGGLAGGGELFF. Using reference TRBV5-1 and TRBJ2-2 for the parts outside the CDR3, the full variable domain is KAGVTQTPRYLIKTRGQQVTLSCSPISGHRSVSWYQQTPGQGLQFLFEYFSETQRNKGNFPGRFSGRQFSNSRSEMNVSTLELGDSALYLCASSGGLAGGGELFFGEGSRLTVL.

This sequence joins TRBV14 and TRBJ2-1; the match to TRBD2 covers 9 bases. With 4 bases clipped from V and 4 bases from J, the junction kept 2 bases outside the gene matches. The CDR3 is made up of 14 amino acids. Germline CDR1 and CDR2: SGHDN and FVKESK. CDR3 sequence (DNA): TGTGCCAGCAGCCTGAGCGGGGGGTACAATGAGCAGTTCTTC. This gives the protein CASSLSGGYNEQFF.

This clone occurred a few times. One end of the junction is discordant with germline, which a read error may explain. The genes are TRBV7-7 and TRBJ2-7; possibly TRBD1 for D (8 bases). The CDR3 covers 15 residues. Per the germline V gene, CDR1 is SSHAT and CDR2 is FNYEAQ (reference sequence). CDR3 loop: CASSLLTGEGYEQYF. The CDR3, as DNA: TGTGCTAGCAGCCTTTTGACAGGGGAGGGCTACGAGCAGTACTTC.

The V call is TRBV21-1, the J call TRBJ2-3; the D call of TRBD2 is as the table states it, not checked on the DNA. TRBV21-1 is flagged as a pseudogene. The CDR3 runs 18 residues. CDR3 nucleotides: TGTGCCAGCAGCAAAGTTCGTACTAGCGGGAAGAGGCCAGATACGCAGTATTTT. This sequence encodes CASSKVRTSGKRPDTQYF.

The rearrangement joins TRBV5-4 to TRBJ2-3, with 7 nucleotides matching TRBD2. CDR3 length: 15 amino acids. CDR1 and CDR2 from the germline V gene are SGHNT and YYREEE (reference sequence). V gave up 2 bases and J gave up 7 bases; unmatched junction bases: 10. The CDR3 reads CASSLAGQGGNTQYF. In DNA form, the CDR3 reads TGTGCCAGCAGCTTAGCGGGTCAGGGAGGGAATACGCAGTATTTT.

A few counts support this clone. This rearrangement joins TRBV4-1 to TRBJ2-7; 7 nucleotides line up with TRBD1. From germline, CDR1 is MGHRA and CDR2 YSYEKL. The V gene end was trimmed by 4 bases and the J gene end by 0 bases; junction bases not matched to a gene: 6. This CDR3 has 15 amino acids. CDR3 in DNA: TGCGCCAGCAGCCCTACAGGGGACCACTCCTACGAGCAGTACTTC. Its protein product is CASSPTGDHSYEQYF.

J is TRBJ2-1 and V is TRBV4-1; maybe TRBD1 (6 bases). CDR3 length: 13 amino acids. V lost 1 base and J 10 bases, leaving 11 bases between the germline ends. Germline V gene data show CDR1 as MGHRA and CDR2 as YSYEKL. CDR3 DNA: TGCGCCAGCAGCCAAGTACAAGGGACAGAGCAGTTCTTC. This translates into CASSQVQGTEQFF.

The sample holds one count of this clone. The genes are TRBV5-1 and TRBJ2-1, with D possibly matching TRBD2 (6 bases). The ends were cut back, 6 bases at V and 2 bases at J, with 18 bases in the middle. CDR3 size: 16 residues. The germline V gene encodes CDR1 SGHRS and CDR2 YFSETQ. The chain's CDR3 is CASTPSGTAAYNEQFF. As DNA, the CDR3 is TGCGCCAGCACCCCATCGGGGACTGCCGCCTACAATGAGCAGTTCTTC.

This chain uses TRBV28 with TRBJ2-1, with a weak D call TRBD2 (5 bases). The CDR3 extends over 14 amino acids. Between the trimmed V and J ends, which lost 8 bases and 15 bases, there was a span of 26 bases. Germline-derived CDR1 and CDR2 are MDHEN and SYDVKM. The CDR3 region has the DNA TGTGCCAGCGCAGGAGCGGACGACGATAAATGTTTGTTCTTC. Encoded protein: CASAGADDDKCLFF.

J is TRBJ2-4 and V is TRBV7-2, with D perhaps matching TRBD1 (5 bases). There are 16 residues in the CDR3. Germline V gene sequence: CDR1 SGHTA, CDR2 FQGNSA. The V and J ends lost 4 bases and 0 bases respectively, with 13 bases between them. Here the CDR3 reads CASSSRQSLAKNIQYF. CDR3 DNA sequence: TGTGCCAGCAGCTCCCGACAGTCCCTAGCCAAAAACATTCAGTACTTC.

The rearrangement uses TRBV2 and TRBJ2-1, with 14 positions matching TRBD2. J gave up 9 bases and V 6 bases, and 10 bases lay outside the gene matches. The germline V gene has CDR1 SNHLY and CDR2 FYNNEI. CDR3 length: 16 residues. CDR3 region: CASRLSGTSGRGEQFF. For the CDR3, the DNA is TGTGCCAGCAGACTATCCGGGACTAGCGGGAGAGGTGAGCAGTTCTTC.

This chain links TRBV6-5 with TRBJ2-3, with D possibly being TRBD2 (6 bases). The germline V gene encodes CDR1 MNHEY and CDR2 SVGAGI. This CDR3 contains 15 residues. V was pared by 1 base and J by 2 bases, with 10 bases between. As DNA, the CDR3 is TGTGCCAGCAGTTACTATGGGACTTACACAGATACGCAGTATTTT. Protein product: CASSYYGTYTDTQYF.

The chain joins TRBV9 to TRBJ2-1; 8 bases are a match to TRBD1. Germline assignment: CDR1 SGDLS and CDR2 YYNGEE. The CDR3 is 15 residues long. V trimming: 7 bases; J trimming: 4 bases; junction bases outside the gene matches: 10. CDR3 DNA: TGTGCCAGCGATTCGTCCGGACAGGGATACAATGAGCAGTTCTTC. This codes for CASDSSGQGYNEQFF.

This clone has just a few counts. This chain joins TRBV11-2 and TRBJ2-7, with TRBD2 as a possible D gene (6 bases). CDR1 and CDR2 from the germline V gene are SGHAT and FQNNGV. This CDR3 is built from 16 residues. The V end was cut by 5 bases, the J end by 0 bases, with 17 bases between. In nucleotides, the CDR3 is TGTGCCAGCAGCGGAGTAGCGCTAGCGCACTCCTACGAGCAGTACTTC. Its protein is CASSGVALAHSYEQYF.

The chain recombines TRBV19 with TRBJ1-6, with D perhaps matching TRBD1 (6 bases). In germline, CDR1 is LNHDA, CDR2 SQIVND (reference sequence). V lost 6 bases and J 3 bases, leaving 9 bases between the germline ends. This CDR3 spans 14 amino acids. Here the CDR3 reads CASRTGHYNSPLHF. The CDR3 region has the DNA TGTGCCAGTAGGACGGGACACTATAATTCACCCCTCCACTTT.

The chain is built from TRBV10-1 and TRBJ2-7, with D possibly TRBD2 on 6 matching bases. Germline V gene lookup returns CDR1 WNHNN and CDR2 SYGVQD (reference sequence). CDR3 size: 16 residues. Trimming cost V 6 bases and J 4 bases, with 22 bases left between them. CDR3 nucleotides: TGCGCCAGCAGCGAGACTCTAGCGCCTCCCGAATACGAGCAGTACTTC. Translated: CASSETLAPPEYEQYF.

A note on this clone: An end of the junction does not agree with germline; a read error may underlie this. This chain's CDR3 is CASRNMGGTEF. The CDR3 region has the DNA TGTGCCAGCAGGAACATGGGGGGAACAGAATTC. The genes are TRBV6-6 and TRBJ1-2; tentative D call: TRBD1 (5 bases). CDR1 and CDR2 from the germline V gene are MNHNY and SVGAGI (reference sequence). This CDR3 comprises 11 residues.

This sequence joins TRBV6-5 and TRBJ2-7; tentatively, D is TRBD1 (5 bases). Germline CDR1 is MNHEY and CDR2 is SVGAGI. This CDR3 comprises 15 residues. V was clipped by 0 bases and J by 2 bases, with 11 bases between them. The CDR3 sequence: CASSYSMQGAYEQYF. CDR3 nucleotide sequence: TGTGCCAGCAGTTACTCGATGCAGGGCGCCTACGAGCAGTACTTC.

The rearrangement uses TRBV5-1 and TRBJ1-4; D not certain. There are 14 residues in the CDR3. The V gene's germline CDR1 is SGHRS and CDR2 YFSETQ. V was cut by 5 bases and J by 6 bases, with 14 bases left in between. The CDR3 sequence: CASSSGRGYEKLFF. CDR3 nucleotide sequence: TGCGCCAGCAGTAGCGGCAGAGGTTATGAAAAACTGTTTTTT.

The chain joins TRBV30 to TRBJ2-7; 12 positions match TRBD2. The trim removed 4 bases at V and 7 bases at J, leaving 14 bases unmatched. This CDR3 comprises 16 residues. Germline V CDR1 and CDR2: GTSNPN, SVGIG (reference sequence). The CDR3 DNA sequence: TGTGCCTGGACGACTAGCGGGAGATTAGGAGGTCGTGAGCAGTACTTC. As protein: CAWTTSGRLGGREQYF.

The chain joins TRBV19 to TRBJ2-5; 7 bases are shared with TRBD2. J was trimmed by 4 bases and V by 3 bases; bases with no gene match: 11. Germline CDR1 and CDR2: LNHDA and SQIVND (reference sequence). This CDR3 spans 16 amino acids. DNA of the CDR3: TGTGCCAGTAGTATGGGCGGCGGGAGAGTTAGAGAGACCCAGTACTTC. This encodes CASSMGGGRVRETQYF.